These T cell receptor beta chains were read from a single sample in a study of cytomegalovirus exposure and HLA in healthy donors. Clones were sequenced by immunoSEQ multiplex PCR, and TCRdb holds only the in-frame ones, with some missing. The listing records tens of thousands of clones. The sequencing input was PBMCs. The receptors stem from a man aged 18 to 30 in good health and CMV-seropositive. Each CDR3 is given without its conserved first and last residue. The order of the fields is J gene, V gene, CDR3 protein.

TRBJ2-2	TRBV11-3	ASSLAPSVNTGELF
TRBJ2-2	TRBV5-1	ASSSAGSNTGELF
TRBJ2-1	TRBV29-1	SVQGQARYNEQF
TRBJ2-2	TRBV6-4	ASSALAGGVTGELF
TRBJ2-4	TRBV28	ASSLPHYLTGSKNIQY
NA	TRBV27	ASSLTGPPGLYEQY
TRBJ2-1	TRBV6-4	ASSDRAGAGNEQF
TRBJ1-5	TRBV9	ASSVDGVNQPQH
TRBJ2-3	TRBV18	ASSPGPTDTQY
TRBJ1-5	TRBV18	ASSPDSYSNQPQH
TRBJ1-5	TRBV19	ASSMGLDRGSNQPQH
TRBJ2-1	TRBV27	ASSSGGNEQF
TRBJ2-1	TRBV18	ASSPRTGTDYNEQF
TRBJ2-3	TRBV5-1	ASSLDESTDTQY
TRBJ2-2	TRBV10-3	AISDPTMGATGELF
TRBJ2-1	TRBV5-4	ASRANALTVNEQF
TRBJ2-7	TRBV18	ASSPSLAGGYYEQY
TRBJ2-7	TRBV5-6	ASSRTGPYEQY
TRBJ2-2	TRBV7-8	ASSLGHSAANTGELF
TRBJ1-6	TRBV30	AWSVTDTNYNSPLH
TRBJ2-7	TRBV27	ASSLSGDYEQY
TRBJ1-1	TRBV6-5	ASRNTGNTEAF
TRBJ2-7	TRBV6-1	ASERGSYEQY
TRBJ2-3	TRBV7-9	ASSRLPGTTDTRY
TRBJ2-2	TRBV7-6	ASSLAQGLAGDTGELF